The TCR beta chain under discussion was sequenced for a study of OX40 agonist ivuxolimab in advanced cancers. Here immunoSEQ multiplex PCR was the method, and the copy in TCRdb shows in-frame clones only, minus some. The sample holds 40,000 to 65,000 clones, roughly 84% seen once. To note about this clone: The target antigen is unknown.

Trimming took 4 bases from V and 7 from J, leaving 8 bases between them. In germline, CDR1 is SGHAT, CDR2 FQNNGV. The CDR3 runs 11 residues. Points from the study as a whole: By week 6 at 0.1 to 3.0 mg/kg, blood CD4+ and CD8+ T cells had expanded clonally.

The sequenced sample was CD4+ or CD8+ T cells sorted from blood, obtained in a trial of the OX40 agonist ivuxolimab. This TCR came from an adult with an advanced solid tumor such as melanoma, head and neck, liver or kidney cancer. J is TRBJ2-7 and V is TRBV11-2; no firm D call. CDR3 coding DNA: TGTGCCAGCAGCTACGGTACAGAGCAGTACTTC. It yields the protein CASSYGTEQYF.